Presented here are 31 T cell receptor beta chains from one specimen sequenced in a study of blood T cell repertoires in COVID-19. Assay: immunoSEQ multiplex PCR; the TCRdb copy retains only in-frame clones and omits some. Of roughly 100,000 clones listed, more than 90% are singletons. Sequenced input: peripheral blood. The receptors here all came from a woman aged 45 to 65 with COVID-19, enrolled during active disease.

V and J are TRBV18 and TRBJ1-4; 10 positions match TRBD1. Germline lookup yields CDR1 KGHSH and CDR2 LQKENI. J lost 13 bases, V lost 3 bases, and 8 bases had no gene match. The CDR3 contains 14 residues. In nucleotides, the CDR3 is TGTGCCAGCTCACCGCCGGGACAGGGGAGCGCACTGTTTTTT. Protein product: CASSPPGQGSALFF. Complete variable domain (other parts from reference TRBV18 and TRBJ1-4): NAGVMQNPRHLVRRRGQEARLRCSPMKGHSHVYWYRQLPEEGLKFMVYLQKENIIDESGMPKERFSAEFPKEGPSILRIQQVVRGDSAAYFCASSPPGQGSALFFGSGTQLSVL.

The chain links TRBV7-9 to TRBJ1-5, with a tentative D call TRBD1 (5 bases). This CDR3 has 15 amino acids. Germline V CDR1 and CDR2: SEHNR, FQNEAQ (reference sequence). The ends were cut back, 1 base at V and 3 bases at J, with 10 bases in the middle. The CDR3 bases are TGTGCCAGCAGCTTAGGGCAGGGTTTCAATCAGCCCCAGCATTTT. Translated, it gives CASSLGQGFNQPQHF.

The chain is built from TRBV3-1 (or the pseudogene TRBV3-2) and TRBJ2-1; the D gene is possibly TRBD2 (5 bases). Germline values: CDR1 LGHDT, CDR2 YNNKEL (reference sequence). Trimming removed 3 bases at V and 5 bases at J, with 14 bases between. The CDR3 is 15 residues long. The CDR3 here is CASSHSAGGDNEQFF. The CDR3 coding sequence is TGTGCCAGCAGCCATTCAGCCGGAGGCGACAATGAGCAGTTCTTC.

V usage is TRBV7-9 and J usage is TRBJ1-2, with 7 bases fitting TRBD1. V was clipped by 5 bases and J by 3 bases; unmatched bases: 0. Germline-derived CDR1 and CDR2 are SEHNR and FQNEAQ (reference sequence). The CDR3 has 12 residues. CDR3 bases: TGTGCCAGCAGCACAGGGGACTATGGCTACACCTTC. This gives the protein CASSTGDYGYTF.

The J gene is TRBJ2-2, the V gene TRBV9; maybe TRBD1 (5 bases). The germline V and J ends were trimmed by 1 base and 4 bases, with 11 bases remaining between them. The germline CDR1 and CDR2 sequences are SGDLS and YYNGEE. The CDR3 extends over 15 amino acids. The CDR3, as DNA: TGTGCCAGCAGCGTAAGTCAGGGTGGCACCGGGGAGCTGTTTTTT. This encodes CASSVSQGGTGELFF.

In DNA, the CDR3 is TGTGCCAGCAGTGAAAGGGGCTGGGATGGCTACACCTTC. This translates into CASSERGWDGYTF. V and J are TRBV25-1 and TRBJ1-2, with D possibly being TRBD1 (5 bases). The length of the CDR3 is 13 residues. The germline V and J ends were trimmed by 2 bases and 6 bases, with 10 bases remaining between them. Germline assignment: CDR1 MGHDK and CDR2 SYGVNS.

The gene calls are TRBV10-1 and TRBJ1-1; 7 bases align to TRBD1. Germline V CDR1 and CDR2: WNHNN, SYGVQD (reference sequence). V was pared by 3 bases and J by 0 bases, with 4 bases of the junction left unmatched. There are 15 residues in the CDR3. The CDR3 region has the DNA TGCGCCAGCAGTGAATACAGGGGAATGAACACTGAAGCTTTCTTT. The encoded protein is CASSEYRGMNTEAFF.

In this sample, this clone turned up once. J is TRBJ1-6 and V is TRBV10-2; D perhaps matches TRBD1 (6 bases). Trimming removed 6 bases at V and 8 bases at J, with 14 bases between. CDR1 and CDR2 (germline): WSHSY, SAAADI. There are 14 residues in the CDR3. CDR3 nucleotide sequence: TGCGCCAGCAGCTTCACAGGGTCCGATTCACCCCTCCACTTT. Amino acids: CASSFTGSDSPLHF.

CDR3 residues: CASRVRGWREQEKLFF. Here the CDR3 DNA reads TGTGCCAGCAGGGTCAGAGGGTGGAGGGAACAAGAAAAACTGTTTTTT. The rearrangement links TRBV21-1 to TRBJ1-4. TRBV21-1 is an annotated pseudogene. The CDR3 extends over 16 amino acids.

The chain combines TRBV7-9 with TRBJ2-3, with TRBD2 matching over 11 bases. Per germline, CDR1 SEHNR and CDR2 FQNEAQ (reference sequence). This CDR3 has 18 residues. J was trimmed by 4 bases and V by 4 bases; bases with no gene match: 13. The CDR3 sequence is CASSSRIVTSGESDTQYF. CDR3 bases: TGTGCCAGCAGCTCCCGGATCGTGACTAGCGGGGAGTCAGATACGCAGTATTTT.

The sample holds one count of this clone. The chain carries TRBV10-3 and TRBJ1-5; 8 bases line up with TRBD1. The J segment lost 6 bases and the V segment lost 3 bases, leaving 1 base of the junction unmatched. The CDR3 spans 13 residues. Germline values: CDR1 ENHRY, CDR2 SYGVKD. The CDR3 loop is CAISDRGPQPQHF. The CDR3 DNA reads as TGTGCCATCAGTGACAGGGGGCCTCAGCCCCAGCATTTT.

Only one count was recorded for this clone. The rearrangement uses TRBV5-5 and TRBJ1-2; TRBD1 aligns across 7 bases. The V gene's germline CDR1 is SGHKS and CDR2 YYEKEE (reference sequence). The CDR3 contains 14 residues. Trimming at V came to 4 bases and at J to 1 base, leaving 4 bases not matched to a gene. The CDR3 loop reads CASSRDSYNYGYTF. CDR3 nucleotide sequence: TGTGCCAGCAGCCGGGACAGCTATAACTATGGCTACACCTTC.

DNA for the CDR3: TGTGCCAGCAGCGAAGACAGGAATCCGGAAGGCTACACCTTC. Amino acids: CASSEDRNPEGYTF. The chain uses TRBV21-1 and TRBJ1-2; the table calls TRBD1, which could not be checked here. TRBV21-1 is designated a pseudogene. The CDR3 spans 14 residues.

The J gene is TRBJ1-1, the V gene TRBV28; D may be TRBD1 (6 bases). Germline values: CDR1 MDHEN, CDR2 SYDVKM. The CDR3 length is 12 residues. V lost 5 bases and J 10 bases, leaving 14 bases between the germline ends. The CDR3 DNA reads as TGTGCCAGCAGTCTGCGACAGGATCGAGCTTTCTTT. As protein: CASSLRQDRAFF.

The chain has TRBV18 and TRBJ1-2, with TRBD1 identical over 8 bases. After removal of 3 bases from V and 7 bases from J, the junction contained 10 bases not matched to a gene. This CDR3 spans 15 amino acids. The germline V gene encodes CDR1 KGHSH and CDR2 LQKENI. The CDR3 nucleotides are TGTGCCAGCTCACCCTCTACAGGGGGAGGAGGTGGCTACACCTTC. Protein: CASSPSTGGGGGYTF.

The genes are TRBV11-2 and TRBJ1-2; unclear D gene. The CDR3 has 15 residues. In germline, CDR1 is SGHAT, CDR2 FQNNGV. V was trimmed by 2 bases and J by 3 bases, leaving 13 bases between them. The CDR3 DNA is TGTGCCAGCAGCTTAACGGTAAAGCCCCACTATGGCTACACCTTC. This translates into CASSLTVKPHYGYTF. Full variable domain (remainder filled in from reference TRBV11-2 and TRBJ1-2): EAGVAQSPRYKIIEKRQSVAFWCNPISGHATLYWYQQILGQGPKLLIQFQNNGVVDDSQLPKDRFSAERLKGVDSTLKIQPAKLEDSAVYLCASSLTVKPHYGYTFGSGTRLTVV.

V usage is TRBV6-5 and J usage is TRBJ1-4; D possibly corresponds to TRBD1 (5 bases). Germline CDR1 MNHEY, CDR2 SVGAGI. The V end lost 10 bases, the J end lost 2 bases, and 14 bases lay between the germline ends. CDR3 length: 14 amino acids. The CDR3 here is CATYGGDTNEKLFF. CDR3 sequence (DNA): TGTGCCACCTACGGAGGGGACACTAATGAAAAACTGTTTTTT.

V is TRBV19 and J is TRBJ1-1, with D perhaps TRBD1 (5 bases). Germline CDR1 and CDR2: LNHDA and SQIVND (reference sequence). Trimming pared 7 bases from V and 5 bases from J, leaving 14 bases between. This CDR3 region has 13 residues. The CDR3 loop is CASTRTSRTEAFF. The CDR3 DNA reads TGTGCCAGTACGCGGACAAGCCGAACTGAAGCTTTCTTT.

V is TRBV5-1 and J is TRBJ2-3; 7 bases fit TRBD2. From germline, CDR1 is SGHRS and CDR2 YFSETQ. The junction had 8 bases not matched to a gene; V was cut back by 2 bases and J by 2 bases. The CDR3 sequence is 16 residues long. CDR3 protein: CASSFISGSLTDTQYF. DNA for the CDR3: TGCGCCAGCAGCTTTATTAGCGGGTCCCTCACAGATACGCAGTATTTT.

This chain connects TRBV27 to TRBJ2-7; 10 bases are shared with TRBD1. V was pared by 2 bases and J by 4 bases, with 11 bases of the junction left unmatched. CDR1 MNHEY and CDR2 SMNVEV come from the germline V gene (reference sequence). This CDR3 has 17 residues. The chain's CDR3 is CASSLQDPGTGEYEQYV. As DNA, the CDR3 is TGTGCCAGCAGTTTACAAGATCCCGGGACAGGGGAATACGAGCAGTACGTC.

This chain links TRBV2 with TRBJ2-7; TRBD1 matches 8 bases. V lost 4 bases and J lost 3; bases outside the gene matches: 8. The CDR3 covers 15 residues. Looked up from germline, CDR1 is SNHLY and CDR2 is FYNNEI. The CDR3 region has the DNA TGTGCCAGCAGTGGGGACAGGCGGACGGTCTACGAGCAGTACGTC. Translating gives CASSGDRRTVYEQYV.

The chain combines TRBV6-5 with TRBJ1-1; possibly TRBD1 for D (5 bases). Germline V lookup: CDR1 MNHEY, CDR2 SVGAGI. CDR3 length: 14 residues. Trimming took off 7 bases at V and 4 bases at J, with 16 bases between the two ends. The CDR3 nucleotides are TGTGCCAGCACCGAGATCTTGGGGGGCACTGAAGCTTTCTTT. This translates into CASTEILGGTEAFF.

This clone occurred a few times. The gene calls are TRBV4-1 and TRBJ2-1, with 10 bases lining up with TRBD2. CDR1 is MGHRA, CDR2 YSYEKL, per germline. Unmatched junction bases numbered 13, after V lost 4 bases and J lost 7 bases. The CDR3 is made up of 17 amino acids. The CDR3: CASSRGGLAALGNEQFF. The DNA of the CDR3 is TGCGCCAGCAGCCGGGGAGGACTAGCGGCCTTGGGGAATGAGCAGTTCTTC.

The gene calls are TRBV14 and TRBJ1-6; no clear D. Germline V gene lookup returns CDR1 SGHDN and CDR2 FVKESK. Deletions cut 2 bases from V and 12 bases from J, with 11 bases between. The CDR3 is 13 residues long. This CDR3 is CASSQRGRVPLHF. Written as DNA, the CDR3 is TGTGCCAGCAGCCAAAGAGGGAGGGTACCCCTCCACTTT.

The CDR3 nucleotides are TGCGCCAGCGCGGACTACCCGGGACAGAGAAAGGTTACTAATGAAAAACTGTTTTTT. This translates into CASADYPGQRKVTNEKLFF. The rearrangement links TRBV23-1 to TRBJ1-4; 7 bases are a match to TRBD1. TRBV23-1 is sorted into the ORF group, with uncertain function. V dropped 8 bases and J dropped 2; count of bases not matched to a gene: 20. The CDR3 length is 19 residues.

The V gene is TRBV19, the J gene TRBJ1-4; the match to TRBD1 covers 8 bases. CDR1 LNHDA and CDR2 SQIVND come from the germline V gene (reference sequence). Losses at the gene ends were 5 bases for V and 8 bases for J; bases not matched to a gene: 7. CDR3 size: 14 residues. CDR3 in DNA: TGTGCCAGTAGTCAGGGGACAGGAAAAGAAAAACTGTTTTTT. This encodes CASSQGTGKEKLFF.

This chain connects TRBV6-5 to TRBJ1-3; 7 bases line up with TRBD1. Per the germline V gene, CDR1 is MNHEY and CDR2 is SVGAGI. The CDR3 spans 15 residues. The J segment lost 7 bases and the V segment lost 0 bases, leaving 6 bases of the junction unmatched. The CDR3 nucleotides read TGTGCCAGCAGTTACTCCAGGACAGGCACTAACACCATATATTTT. It specifies CASSYSRTGTNTIYF.

The chain uses TRBV5-8 and TRBJ1-2; 9 positions match TRBD1. CDR3 size: 14 residues. Germline V gives CDR1 SGHTS, CDR2 YDEGEE. Trimming took 4 bases from V and 4 from J; bases not matched to a gene: 5. This CDR3 is CASSGGQGLYGYTF. The CDR3 DNA reads TGTGCCAGCAGCGGGGGACAGGGCCTCTATGGCTACACCTTC.

The rearrangement links TRBV5-1 to TRBJ1-4; TRBD1 might be the D (5 bases). The CDR3 extends over 14 amino acids. Between the trimmed V and J ends, which lost 0 bases and 4 bases, there was a span of 7 bases. Germline CDR1 reads SGHRS; CDR2 reads YFSETQ. The CDR3 here is CASSLGGLNEKLFF. The DNA of the CDR3 is TGCGCCAGCAGCTTGGGGGGACTTAATGAAAAACTGTTTTTT.

V usage is TRBV9 and J usage is TRBJ1-2; D not resolved. This CDR3 has 13 amino acids. Germline lookup yields CDR1 SGDLS and CDR2 YYNGEE. The V gene lost 6 bases and the J gene lost 7 bases, with 16 bases spanning the gap. As DNA, the CDR3 is TGTGCCAGCACCCCACCGGGGTTCGGTGGCTACACCTTC. Translation gives CASTPPGFGGYTF.

This clone was detected only once. The chain employs TRBV2 and TRBJ2-2, with TRBD2 matching 10 bases. V lost 6 bases and J lost 7; bases outside the gene matches: 17. Germline lookup yields CDR1 SNHLY and CDR2 FYNNEI. This CDR3 has 18 amino acids. For the CDR3, the DNA is TGTGCCAGCAGGCCCTACATCCCTCTAGCGGGGGATTTCGGGGAGCTGTTTTTT. Its protein product is CASRPYIPLAGDFGELFF.